This TCR beta chain was documented in a study of T cells expressing NK-cell markers. The overall study: The sequencing cohort of eight donors included seven HCMV-seropositive individuals and one seronegative individual. Study-level results: The study did not resolve the HCMV specificity of expanded NKG2C+ T cell clones.

The CDR3 covers 14 residues. Looked up from germline, CDR1 is MGHDK and CDR2 is SYGVNS. About this clonotype itself: Its specificity is unknown.

A 5'RACE template switching approach incorporating UMIs was used to make TCR beta cDNA. From its re-call of the 5' RACE reads, TCRdb lists each CDR3 protein once, without DNA. The sample totals 250,000 to 300,000 distinct CDR3 sequences; its top ten clones hold 3.5% to 5%. Material: blood T cells: a sorted CD56 or NKG2C T cell subset, CD4+ or CD8+ T cells, or bulk PBMC T cells (not recorded which). This TCR derives from a woman aged 18-70 years in good health. The J gene is TRBJ1-3, the V gene TRBV25-1; the D call from TCRdb, TRBD1, cannot be confirmed without DNA. CDR3 residues: CASSPSLSGNTIYF. The whole variable domain, filled in from reference TRBV25-1 and TRBJ1-3, reads EADIYQTPRYLVIGTGKKITLECSQTMGHDKMYWYQQDPGMELHLIHYSYGVNSTEKGDLSSESTVSRIRTEHFPLTLESARPSHTSQYLCASSPSLSGNTIYFGEGSWLTVV.